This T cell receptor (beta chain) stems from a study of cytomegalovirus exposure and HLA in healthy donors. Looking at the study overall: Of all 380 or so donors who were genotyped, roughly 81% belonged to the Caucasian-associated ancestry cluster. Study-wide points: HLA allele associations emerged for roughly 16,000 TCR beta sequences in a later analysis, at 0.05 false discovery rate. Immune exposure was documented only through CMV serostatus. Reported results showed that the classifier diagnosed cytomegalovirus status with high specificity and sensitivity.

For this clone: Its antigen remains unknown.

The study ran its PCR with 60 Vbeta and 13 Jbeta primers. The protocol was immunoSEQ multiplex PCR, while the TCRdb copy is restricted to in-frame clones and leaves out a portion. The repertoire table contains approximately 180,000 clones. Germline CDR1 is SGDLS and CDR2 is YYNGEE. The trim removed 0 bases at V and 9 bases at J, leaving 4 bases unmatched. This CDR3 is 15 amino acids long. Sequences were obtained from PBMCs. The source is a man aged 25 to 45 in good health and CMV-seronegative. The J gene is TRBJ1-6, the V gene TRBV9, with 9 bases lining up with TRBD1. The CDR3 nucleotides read TGTGCCAGCAGCGTAGGGGGGACAGGGTTTTCACCCCTCCACTTT. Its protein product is CASSVGGTGFSPLHF.